The clone carrying this TCR beta chain was detected only a few times. Its specificity is not known. Molecular barcoding with unique molecular identifiers was used for the TCRbeta library. MiXCR, run by TCRdb on the PCR reads, gives a single entry per CDR3 protein. The sample records hundreds of thousands of distinct CDR3 sequences, 13% being singletons. The CDR3 totals 14 residues. The ends were cut back, 5 bases at V and 4 bases at J, with 14 bases in the middle. These data come from a study of T-cell reconstitution after alpha-beta-depleted transplantation in children. The study, taken as a whole, reports: T-cell counts and diversity at one year post-transplant came mainly from newly produced T cells. After transplant, high TCRbeta diversity at day 60 in some patients arose from surviving recipient T cells and thymic progenitors. Expanded graft clones numbering several hundred reportedly gave rise to alpha-beta T cells about two months after transplant.

The clonotype was recovered from a male patient under 18 who had a stem cell transplant for acute myeloid leukemia, so the T cells may come from the graft donor. The input for sequencing was PBMCs, mostly from graft donor cells, taken 360 days after TCRalphabeta/CD19-depleted stem cell transplant. V gene TRBV12-3 or TRBV12-4 combines with J gene TRBJ1-1, with TRBD1 as a possible D gene (5 bases). CDR3 sequence reads: CASSQTAETTEAFF. Here the CDR3 DNA reads TGTGCCAGCAGTCAGACAGCCGAGACCACTGAAGCTTTCTTT.